The T cell receptor beta chain described here comes from a study of T cell changes during pregnancy in multiple sclerosis. TCRdb's table, derived via immunoSEQ multiplex PCR, lists solely in-frame clones and lacks some. The sample carries 15,000 to 20,000 clones, roughly 80% recorded once. In its sample, this clone was seen once. The CDR3 totals 15 residues. CDR1 is SNHLY and CDR2 is FYNNEI in the germline V gene. The V end lost 6 bases, the J end lost 4 bases, and 16 bases lay between the germline ends. Sequences were derived from CD8+ T cells from peripheral blood mononuclear cells, sampled in the third trimester of pregnancy. This TCR was sampled from a female donor in good health, enrolled as a control in a pregnancy study. The J gene is TRBJ1-5, the V gene TRBV2; TRBD1 is a possible D gene (6 bases). The CDR3 reads CASSVQGKRNQPQHF. The CDR3 nucleotides read TGTGCCAGCAGCGTACAGGGAAAAAGGAATCAGCCCCAGCATTTT. The entire variable domain, with the rest obtained from reference TRBV2 and TRBJ1-5, is as follows: EPEVTQTPSHQVTQMGQEVILRCVPISNHLYFYWYRQILGQKVEFLVSFYNNEISEKSEIFDDQFSVERPDGSNFTLKIRSTKLEDSAMYFCASSVQGKRNQPQHFGDGTRLSIL.